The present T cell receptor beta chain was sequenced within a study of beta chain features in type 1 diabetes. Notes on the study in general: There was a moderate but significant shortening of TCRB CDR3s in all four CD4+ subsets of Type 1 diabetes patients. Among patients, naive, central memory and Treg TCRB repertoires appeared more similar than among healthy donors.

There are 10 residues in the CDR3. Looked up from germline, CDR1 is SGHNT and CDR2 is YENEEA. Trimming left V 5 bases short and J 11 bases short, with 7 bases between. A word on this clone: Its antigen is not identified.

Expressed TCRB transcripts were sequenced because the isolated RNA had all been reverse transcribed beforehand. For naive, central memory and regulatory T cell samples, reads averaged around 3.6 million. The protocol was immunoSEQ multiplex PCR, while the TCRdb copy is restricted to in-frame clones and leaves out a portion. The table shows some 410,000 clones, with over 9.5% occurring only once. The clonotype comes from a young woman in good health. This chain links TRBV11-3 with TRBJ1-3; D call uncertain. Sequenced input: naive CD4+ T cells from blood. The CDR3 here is CASSLGSIYF. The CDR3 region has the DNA TGTGCCAGCAGCCTCGGTTCCATATATTTT.